The sequence of this T cell receptor (beta chain) was determined in a study of control samples from healthy donors and cancer patients. Only in-frame clones appear in the TCRdb table, and some are missing; sequencing was by immunoSEQ multiplex PCR. The data hold over 85,000 clones, with around nine tenths observed a single time. Germline CDR1 and CDR2: LGHNT and FRNRAP. Trimming cost V 2 bases and J 2 bases; bases outside gene matches: 3. This CDR3 has 14 amino acids. The origin of this receptor is a woman aged 55 to 70 with lung cancer. Material for sequencing was PBMCs. The rearrangement links TRBV12-5 to TRBJ2-7, with 7 bases fitting TRBD1. CDR3 residues: CASGLRQGAYEQYF. The CDR3 DNA sequence: TGTGCTAGTGGTTTGAGGCAGGGGGCCTACGAGCAGTACTTC.